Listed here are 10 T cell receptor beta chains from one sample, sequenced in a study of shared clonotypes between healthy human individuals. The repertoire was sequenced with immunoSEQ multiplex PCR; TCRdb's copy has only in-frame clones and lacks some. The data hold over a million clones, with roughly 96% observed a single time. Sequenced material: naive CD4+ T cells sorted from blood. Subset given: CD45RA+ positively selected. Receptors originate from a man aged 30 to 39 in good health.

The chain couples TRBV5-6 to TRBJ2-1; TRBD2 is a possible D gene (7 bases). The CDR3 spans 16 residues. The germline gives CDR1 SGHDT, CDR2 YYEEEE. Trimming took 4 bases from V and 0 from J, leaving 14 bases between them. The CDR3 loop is CASSSTAGASYNEQFF. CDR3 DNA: TGTGCCAGCAGCAGCACCGCGGGGGCCTCCTACAATGAGCAGTTCTTC.

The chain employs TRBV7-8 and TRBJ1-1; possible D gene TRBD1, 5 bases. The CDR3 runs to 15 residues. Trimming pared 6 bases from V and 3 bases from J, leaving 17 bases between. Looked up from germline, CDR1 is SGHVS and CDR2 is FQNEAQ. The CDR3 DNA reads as TGTGCCAGCAGTTCAAATCTTTTGGGGGACACTGAAGCTTTCTTT. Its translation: CASSSNLLGDTEAFF.

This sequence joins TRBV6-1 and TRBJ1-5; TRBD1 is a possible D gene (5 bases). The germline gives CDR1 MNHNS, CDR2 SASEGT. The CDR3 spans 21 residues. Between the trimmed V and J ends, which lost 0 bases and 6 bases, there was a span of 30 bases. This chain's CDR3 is CASSEAPFGARPGISSQPQHF. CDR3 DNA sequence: TGTGCCAGCAGTGAAGCACCGTTCGGGGCCCGTCCTGGTATTTCCAGTCAGCCCCAGCATTTT.

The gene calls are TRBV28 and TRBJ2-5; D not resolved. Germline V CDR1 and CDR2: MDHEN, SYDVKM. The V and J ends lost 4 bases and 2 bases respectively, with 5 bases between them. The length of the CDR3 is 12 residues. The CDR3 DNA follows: TGTGCCAGCAGTTGGACGCAAGAGACCCAGTACTTC. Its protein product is CASSWTQETQYF.

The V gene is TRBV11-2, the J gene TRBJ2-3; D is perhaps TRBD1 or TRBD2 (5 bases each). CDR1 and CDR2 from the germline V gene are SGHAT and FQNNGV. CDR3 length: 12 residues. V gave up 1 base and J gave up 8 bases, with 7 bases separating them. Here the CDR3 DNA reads TGTGCCAGCAGCTTAGGGGGGAGTACGCAGTATTTT. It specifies CASSLGGSTQYF. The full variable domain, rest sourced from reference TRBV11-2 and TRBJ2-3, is EAGVAQSPRYKIIEKRQSVAFWCNPISGHATLYWYQQILGQGPKLLIQFQNNGVVDDSQLPKDRFSAERLKGVDSTLKIQPAKLEDSAVYLCASSLGGSTQYFGPGTRLTVL.

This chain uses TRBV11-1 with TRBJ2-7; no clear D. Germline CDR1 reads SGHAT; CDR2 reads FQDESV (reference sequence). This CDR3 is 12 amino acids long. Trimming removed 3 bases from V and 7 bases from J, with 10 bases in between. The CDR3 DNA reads TGTGCCAGCAGCTTCGAATTGGGGGAGCAGTACTTC. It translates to CASSFELGEQYF.

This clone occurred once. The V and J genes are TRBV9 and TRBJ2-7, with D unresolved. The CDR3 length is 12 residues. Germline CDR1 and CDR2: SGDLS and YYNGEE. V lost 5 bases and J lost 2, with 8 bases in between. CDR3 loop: CASRSRTYEQYF. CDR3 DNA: TGTGCCAGCAGGAGCCGAACCTACGAGCAGTACTTC.

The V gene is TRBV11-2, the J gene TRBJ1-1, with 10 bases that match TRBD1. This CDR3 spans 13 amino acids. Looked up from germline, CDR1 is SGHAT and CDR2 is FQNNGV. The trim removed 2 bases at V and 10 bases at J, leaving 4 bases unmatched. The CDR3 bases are TGTGCCAGCAGCTTAAAGGACAGGGGGGGAGCTTTCTTT. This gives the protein CASSLKDRGGAFF.

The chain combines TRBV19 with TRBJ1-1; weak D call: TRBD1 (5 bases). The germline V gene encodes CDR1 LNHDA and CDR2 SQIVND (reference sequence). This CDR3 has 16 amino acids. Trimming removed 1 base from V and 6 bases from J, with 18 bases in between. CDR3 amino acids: CASSIGPGRGAPEAFF. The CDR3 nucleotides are TGTGCCAGTAGTATAGGCCCGGGCCGAGGGGCGCCTGAAGCTTTCTTT.

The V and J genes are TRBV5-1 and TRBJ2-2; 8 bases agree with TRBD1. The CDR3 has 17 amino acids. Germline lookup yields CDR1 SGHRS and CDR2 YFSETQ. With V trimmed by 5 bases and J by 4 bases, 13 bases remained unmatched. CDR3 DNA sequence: TGCGCCAGCAGGCGTCAGGGGGCGGAGGGTACCACCGGGGAGCTGTTTTTT. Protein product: CASRRQGAEGTTGELFF.